The 14 T cell receptor beta chains presented below share a single source sample, sequenced in a study of T-cell reconstitution after alpha-beta-depleted transplantation in children. Library preparation (for TCRbeta) was performed with unique molecular identifiers. Using its own MiXCR run on the PCR reads, TCRdb lists one record per CDR3 protein. Of some 200,000 distinct CDR3 sequences in the sample, around 9.7% were seen once. The material was PBMCs from the stem cell graft donor, obtained from the stem cell graft. The receptors stem from a human donor who donated a stem cell graft to a child with SCID.

This clonotype occurred many times. The chain has TRBV5-1 and TRBJ2-3; D might be TRBD1 (6 bases). Germline assignment: CDR1 SGHRS and CDR2 YFSETQ. This CDR3 is built from 17 residues. Trimming took 0 bases from V and 0 from J, leaving 14 bases between them. The CDR3 bases are TGCGCCAGCAGCTTGGAGGGGACACCTCATAGCACAGATACGCAGTATTTT. Its protein is CASSLEGTPHSTDTQYF.

This chain uses TRBV7-9 with TRBJ2-3, with D uncertain. Trimming shortened V by 3 bases and J by 6 bases, and 10 bases separated the two germline ends. Germline V lookup: CDR1 SEHNR, CDR2 FQNEAQ (reference sequence). The CDR3 length is 13 residues. CDR3 DNA: TGTGCCAGCAGCTTTGGTGGGGATGATACGCAGTATTTT. The encoded protein is CASSFGGDDTQYF.

Comment on this clonotype: A much larger clone lies one base from this, so it may be a read error. This chain joins TRBV7-9 and TRBJ1-1; possibly TRBD1 for D (5 bases). The CDR3 extends over 15 amino acids. Trimming took 5 bases from V and 1 from J, leaving 14 bases between them. In germline, CDR1 is SEHNR, CDR2 FQNEAQ (reference sequence). CDR3 nucleotides: TGTGCCAGCAGCACCCGGGGACCGACGAACACTGAAGCTTTCTTT. This gives the protein CASSTRGPTNTEAFF.

This clonotype was seen at least ten times. This chain connects TRBV5-1 to TRBJ1-1, with D hard to call. The CDR3 is made up of 13 amino acids. Trimming left V 4 bases short and J 1 base short, with 8 bases between. Germline V gene lookup returns CDR1 SGHRS and CDR2 YFSETQ. CDR3 sequence: CASSQDGNTEAFF. Here the CDR3 DNA reads TGCGCCAGCAGCCAAGACGGGAACACTGAAGCTTTCTTT.

The CDR3 protein is CSTWQRNTEAFF. In DNA, the CDR3 is TGCAGCACCTGGCAGAGGAACACTGAAGCTTTCTTT. The chain recombines TRBV29-1 with TRBJ1-1; D unresolved. The V gene's germline CDR1 is SQVTM and CDR2 ANQGSEA. V was clipped by 8 bases and J by 1 base, with 11 bases between them. This CDR3 contains 12 residues. Supplemented by reference TRBV29-1 and TRBJ1-1, the full variable domain reads SAVISQKPSRDICQRGTSLTIQCQVDSQVTMMFWYRQQPGQSLTLIATANQGSEATYESGFVIDKFPISRPNLTFSTLTVSNMSPEDSSIYLCSTWQRNTEAFFGQGTRLTVV.

This clonotype was seen repeatedly, ten times or more. This chain connects TRBV2 to TRBJ2-7; possible D gene TRBD2, 6 bases. Germline V gives CDR1 SNHLY, CDR2 FYNNEI. The V and J ends lost 3 bases and 4 bases respectively, with 16 bases between them. This CDR3 spans 15 amino acids. The CDR3 loop is CASSDGGTSWYEQYF. The CDR3 region has the DNA TGTGCCAGCAGTGATGGAGGGACCAGTTGGTACGAGCAGTACTTC.

This clonotype was seen ten or more times. V usage is TRBV5-1 and J usage is TRBJ2-1; D not resolved. V was shortened by 0 bases and J by 5 bases, with 6 bases between the two germline ends. In germline, CDR1 is SGHRS, CDR2 YFSETQ. The length of the CDR3 is 13 residues. CDR3 in DNA: TGCGCCAGCAGCTTGGACGGTGACAATGAGCAGTTCTTC. Translating gives CASSLDGDNEQFF.

This clonotype was found many times. This sequence joins TRBV14 and TRBJ1-2, with D uncertain. The CDR3 has 17 amino acids. CDR1 is SGHDN, CDR2 FVKESK, per germline. V lost 3 bases, J lost 4 bases, and 21 bases lay in between. CDR3 DNA: TGTGCCAGCAGCCAGAAATTGGGCTCACGCCGTCTCTATGGCTACACCTTC. It encodes CASSQKLGSRRLYGYTF.

This clonotype was detected ten times or more. The chain links TRBV20-1 to TRBJ1-2, with no clear D. Trimming cost V 1 base and J 4 bases, with 13 bases left between them. This CDR3 has 14 residues. The germline V gene encodes CDR1 DFQATT and CDR2 SNEGSKA (reference sequence). The CDR3 here is CSARVSQAPYGYTF. CDR3 DNA sequence: TGCAGTGCTAGAGTAAGCCAGGCCCCCTATGGCTACACCTTC.

This clonotype has at least ten counts. V usage is TRBV12-3 or TRBV12-4 and J usage is TRBJ1-2, with 8 bases that match TRBD1. Trimming took 5 bases from V and 4 from J; bases not matched to a gene: 9. The CDR3 spans 15 residues. CDR3 in amino acids: CASSHTRQGIYGYTF. In nucleotides, the CDR3 is TGTGCCAGCAGTCACACCCGACAGGGGATCTATGGCTACACCTTC.

This clonotype showed up many times. V usage is TRBV3-1 and J usage is TRBJ2-7; D might be TRBD2 (6 bases). CDR1 LGHDT and CDR2 YNNKEL come from the germline V gene (reference sequence). The CDR3 spans 14 residues. Trimming shortened V by 4 bases and J by 2 bases, and 12 bases separated the two germline ends. The CDR3 loop reads CASSPGTFTYEQYF. DNA of the CDR3: TGTGCCAGCAGCCCTGGGACTTTTACCTACGAGCAGTACTTC.

This clonotype appeared many times. V and J are TRBV20-1 and TRBJ1-1; D unresolved. Germline CDR1 DFQATT, CDR2 SNEGSKA (reference sequence). This CDR3 has 13 residues. The ends were cut back, 1 base at V and 1 base at J, with 7 bases in the middle. CDR3 nucleotides: TGCAGTGCTAGAGGCAGCCAGAACACTGAAGCTTTCTTT. Encoded protein: CSARGSQNTEAFF.

This clonotype was counted many times. The chain couples TRBV7-9 to TRBJ2-7, with a weak D call TRBD1 (5 bases). V lost 8 bases, J lost 4 bases, and 12 bases lay in between. The germline gives CDR1 SEHNR, CDR2 FQNEAQ (reference sequence). The CDR3 extends over 12 amino acids. The CDR3 nucleotides read TGTGCCAGCCAATCCCAGGGTTACGAGCAGTACTTC. It yields the protein CASQSQGYEQYF.

This clonotype was seen repeatedly, ten times or more. The J gene is TRBJ2-3, the V gene TRBV29-1, with D hard to call. V was trimmed by 3 bases and J by 5 bases, leaving 9 bases between them. Germline V lookup: CDR1 SQVTM, CDR2 ANQGSEA. The CDR3 contains 12 residues. The CDR3 coding sequence is TGCAGCGTTGAGCCCACTCAAGATACGCAGTATTTT. This gives the protein CSVEPTQDTQYF.